Listed here are 3 T cell receptor beta chains from one sample, sequenced in a study of long-term antiretroviral therapy in people with HIV (dated by TCRdb to the early 2020s). The immunoSEQ hsTCRB v3.0 assay was used at survey level resolution to sequence the TRB variable region. TCRdb holds this immuneACCESS table with in-frame rearrangements only. Some clones are missing; in checked studies, unresolved V genes explain under half, and the rest has no known cause. The sample table lists 13,000 to 15,000 clones, nearly 90% of them with a count of one. Approximately 10% of the sample goes to the ten largest clones. The starting material was unsorted PBMCs, obtained 6.2 years after starting antiretroviral therapy. The receptors shown here come from a man between 40 and 49 years old with HIV.

The sample holds one count of this clone. The rearrangement links TRBV7-3 to TRBJ1-1; D possibly corresponds to TRBD1 (5 bases). The length of the CDR3 is 13 residues. CDR1 is SGHTA and CDR2 is FQGTGA in the germline V gene. V dropped 5 bases and J dropped 1 base, with 8 bases sitting between them. The CDR3 reads CASSIQENTEAFF. The CDR3 coding sequence is TGTGCCAGCAGCATACAGGAGAACACTGAAGCTTTCTTT.

This chain uses TRBV7-9 with TRBJ2-3, with 13 bases aligning to TRBD2. The V and J ends lost 4 bases and 3 bases, in that order; junction bases with no gene match: 4. CDR1 is SEHNR and CDR2 is FQNEAQ in the germline V gene (reference sequence). The CDR3 covers 16 residues. CDR3 sequence: CASSSGLAGATDTQYF. The CDR3 nucleotides read TGTGCCAGCAGCTCCGGACTAGCGGGAGCTACAGATACGCAGTATTTT.

The chain combines TRBV18 with TRBJ2-1; 7 bases fit TRBD2. The V gene's germline CDR1 is KGHSH and CDR2 LQKENI. This CDR3 has 16 residues. The V and J ends lost 3 bases and 1 base, in that order; junction bases with no gene match: 6. Here the CDR3 reads CASSPARRESYNEQFF. The CDR3 nucleotides are TGTGCCAGCTCACCCGCGAGGCGGGAGTCCTACAATGAGCAGTTCTTC.